This paragraph covers one T cell receptor beta chain sequence. These data belong to a study of radiotherapy plus CTLA-4 blockade in lung cancer. Germline CDR1 and CDR2: SEHNR and FQNEAQ (reference sequence). V was shortened by 2 bases and J by 5 bases, with 10 bases between the two germline ends. The CDR3 contains 14 residues. The repertoire was sequenced with immunoSEQ multiplex PCR; TCRdb's copy has only in-frame clones and lacks some. The sample shows roughly 92,000 clones, approximately 83% of them seen only once. The input for sequencing was peripheral blood, taken from a patient treated with radiotherapy plus ipilimumab. The TCR originated in a human donor with non-small cell lung cancer who had a partial response to radiotherapy plus ipilimumab. This chain joins TRBV7-9 and TRBJ2-1, with D unresolved. CDR3 amino acids: CASSLTGPHNEQFF. The CDR3 nucleotides are TGTGCCAGCAGCTTAACCGGTCCCCACAATGAGCAGTTCTTC.